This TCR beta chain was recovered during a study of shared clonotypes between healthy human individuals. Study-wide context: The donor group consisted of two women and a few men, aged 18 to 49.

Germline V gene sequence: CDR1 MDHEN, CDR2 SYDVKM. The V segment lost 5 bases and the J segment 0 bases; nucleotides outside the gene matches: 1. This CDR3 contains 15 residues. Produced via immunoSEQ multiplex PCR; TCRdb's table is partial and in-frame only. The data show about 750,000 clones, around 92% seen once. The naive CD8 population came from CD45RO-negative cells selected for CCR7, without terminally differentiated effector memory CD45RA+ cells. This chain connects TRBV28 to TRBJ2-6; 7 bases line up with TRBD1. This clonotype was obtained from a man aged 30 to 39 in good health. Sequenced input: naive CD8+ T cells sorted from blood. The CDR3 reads CASSRDSSGANVLTF. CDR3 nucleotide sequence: TGTGCCAGCAGTCGGGACAGCTCTGGGGCCAACGTCCTGACTTTC. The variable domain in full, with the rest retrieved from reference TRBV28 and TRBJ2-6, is DVKVTQSSRYLVKRTGEKVFLECVQDMDHENMFWYRQDPGLGLRLIYFSYDVKMKEKGDIPEGYSVSREKKERFSLILESASTNQTSMYLCASSRDSSGANVLTFGAGSRLTVL.